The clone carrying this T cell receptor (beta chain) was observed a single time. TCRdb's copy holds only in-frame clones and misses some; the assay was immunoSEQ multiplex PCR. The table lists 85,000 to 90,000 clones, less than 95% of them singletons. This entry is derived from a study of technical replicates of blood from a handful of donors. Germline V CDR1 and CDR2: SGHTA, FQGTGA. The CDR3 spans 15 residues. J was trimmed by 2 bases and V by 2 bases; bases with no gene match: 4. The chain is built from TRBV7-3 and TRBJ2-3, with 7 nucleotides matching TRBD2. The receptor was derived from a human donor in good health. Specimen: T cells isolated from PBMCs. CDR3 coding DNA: TGTGCCAGCAGCTTAGGTGGGACTACCACAGATACGCAGTATTTT. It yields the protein CASSLGGTTTDTQYF.